The rows below give T cell receptor beta chains drawn from one sample of a study of T cell responses to AZD1222 COVID-19 vaccine. This table comes from immunoSEQ multiplex PCR, and its TCRdb copy is limited to in-frame clones, with some not included. Here the sample spans about 84,000 clones, 85% to 90% being singletons. The material sequenced was peripheral blood, taken on day 0 of AZD1222 vaccination. The receptors originated from an adult in good health. CDR3s include the opening cysteine and the closing phenylalanine or tryptophan. The D gene is left open where the match is weak. Expanded clones get a size class; other rows say once, few or many, or leave the size out.

clone_size	v_call	cdr3_length	j_call	d_call	cdr3_nt	cdr3_aa
-	TRBV28	15	TRBJ2-7	-	TGTGCCAGCAGTCGCCCGACTGTAAGCTCCTACGAGCAGTACTTC	CASSRPTVSSYEQYF
-	TRBV6-5	15	TRBJ2-1	-	TGTGCCAGCAACTTTGTCCCGGGGACTTCGTATGAGCAGTTCTTC	CASNFVPGTSYEQFF
-	TRBV15	14	TRBJ2-4	-	TGTGCCACCAGCAGAGGTGCCGCCAAAAACATTCAGTACTTC	CATSRGAAKNIQYF
-	TRBV15	18	TRBJ1-3	TRBD1	TGTGCCACCAGCAGAGGACTATCCGGGACAGGGACTGGAAACACCATATATTTT	CATSRGLSGTGTGNTIYF
-	TRBV12-3/TRBV12-4	13	TRBJ1-2	-	TGTGCCAGCAGCCGCCAACGGCTCTATGGCTACACCTTC	CASSRQRLYGYTF
-	TRBV28	15	TRBJ1-5	TRBD1	TGTGCCAGCAGTTTGGGACAGGGCTACCGTCAGCCCCAGCATTTT	CASSLGQGYRQPQHF
-	TRBV28	14	TRBJ1-1	TRBD1	TGTGCCGTACCAGACAGGGGGTTGAACACTGAAGCTTTCTTT	CAVPDRGLNTEAFF
-	TRBV28	14	TRBJ2-7	-	TGTGCCAGCAGTTTAAGGTCGTGGGGTCACGAGCAGTACTTC	CASSLRSWGHEQYF
-	TRBV28	13	TRBJ1-1	-	TGTGCCAGCAGTTTAGGGCGGAACACTGAAGCTTTCTTT	CASSLGRNTEAFF
-	TRBV10-3	13	TRBJ1-1	TRBD1	TGTGCCACGACAGGGCCCATGAACACTGAAGCTTTCTTT	CATTGPMNTEAFF
-	TRBV6-6	16	TRBJ2-7	-	TGTGCCAGCAGTTACGGCGAACGGACCTTGGGGAGCGAGCAGTACTTC	CASSYGERTLGSEQYF
-	TRBV3-1/TRBV3-2	11	TRBJ1-1	-	TGTGCCAGCAGCCTAAGCACTGAAGCTTTCTTT	CASSLSTEAFF
-	TRBV5-5	14	TRBJ2-5	-	TGTGCCAGCAGCCCGGAGGCAGGACTACAAAATCAGTACTTC	CASSPEAGLQNQYF
-	TRBV28	13	TRBJ2-7	-	TGTGCCAGCAGTTTCGGGCAAGCTTACGAGCAGTACTTC	CASSFGQAYEQYF
-	TRBV5-4	17	TRBJ1-6	-	TGTGCCAGCAGCCAAAAAACAGGGTTTATCGGTAATTCACCCCTCCACTTT	CASSQKTGFIGNSPLHF
-	TRBV5-1	17	TRBJ2-7	-	TGCGCCAGCAGCTTGGAGGCACTCGGACGAAGCTCCTACGAGCAGTACTTC	CASSLEALGRSSYEQYF
once	TRBV5-1	15	TRBJ1-6	-	TGCGCCAGCACGGCAGGGAGCTCCTATAATTCACCCCTCCACTTT	CASTAGSSYNSPLHF
once	TRBV9	12	TRBJ1-2	-	TGTGCCAGCAGCTCTCGATTAGATGGCTACACCTTC	CASSSRLDGYTF
-	TRBV21-1	15	TRBJ2-5	-	TGTGCCAGCAGCCCCCGCCCTAGCAGTCAAGAGACCCAGTACTTC	CASSPRPSSQETQYF
-	TRBV3-1/TRBV3-2	15	TRBJ2-7	TRBD1	TGTGCCAGCAGCCAAGATACGTCGGACAGGGATGAGCAGTACTTC	CASSQDTSDRDEQYF
few	TRBV9	14	TRBJ2-3	-	TGTGCCAGCAGCGTAGCTGGCAGCACAGATACGCAGTATTTT	CASSVAGSTDTQYF
-	TRBV5-1	15	TRBJ1-2	TRBD1	TGCGCCAGCAGCCTGGGTTGGACAGGGGTTTATGGCTACACCTTC	CASSLGWTGVYGYTF
-	TRBV4-3	15	TRBJ2-1	-	TGCGCCAGCAGCCAAGTATTGCGGTCCTACAATGAGCAGTTCTTC	CASSQVLRSYNEQFF
once	TRBV10-3	15	TRBJ2-2	-	TGTGCCATCAGTGAAACTAGCCTTAACACCGGGGAGCTGTTTTTT	CAISETSLNTGELFF
-	TRBV4-1	19	TRBJ2-2	-	TGCGCCAGCAGCCAAGTCGGGAGTGGTACTCCGTTTAGTGCCGGGGAGCTGTTTTTT	CASSQVGSGTPFSAGELFF
once	TRBV7-9	12	TRBJ1-2	-	TGTGCCAGCAGCCAACAGGTCTATGGCTACACCTTC	CASSQQVYGYTF
-	TRBV6-6	14	TRBJ2-7	TRBD1	TGTGCCAGCAAACCGGGACAGGGGTTAAGCGAGCAGTACTTC	CASKPGQGLSEQYF
-	TRBV6-6	15	TRBJ1-2	TRBD1	TGTGCCAGCAGTCCACGGACAGGGTTCACACGCGGCTACACCTTC	CASSPRTGFTRGYTF
-	TRBV6-5	15	TRBJ2-7	TRBD1	TGTGCCAGCAGTCCTTTAGGACAGGGTACCGACGAGCAGTACTTC	CASSPLGQGTDEQYF
-	TRBV29-1	13	TRBJ2-7	TRBD2	TGCAGCGTAGAACTAGCGGGAGCTAACGAGCAGTACTTC	CSVELAGANEQYF
-	TRBV23-1	17	TRBJ2-1	TRBD2	TGCGCCAGCAGTCAACAAAGCGGGAGGGCCATCGGGGATGAGCAGTTCTTC	CASSQQSGRAIGDEQFF
-	TRBV7-8	12	TRBJ2-7	-	TGTGCCAATGTCACGGCGACCTACGAGCAGTACTTC	CANVTATYEQYF
-	TRBV7-3	15	TRBJ2-7	-	TGTGCCAGCAGCTTGGCGGCAGCCGATTCCTACGAGCAGTACTTC	CASSLAAADSYEQYF
-	TRBV5-4	14	TRBJ1-1	-	TGTGCCAGCAGCCAAGGATCCCCGGACGCTGAAGCTTTCTTT	CASSQGSPDAEAFF
-	TRBV7-2	16	TRBJ2-2	TRBD1	TGTGCCAGCAGCCAATTCCGGGACAGGGTGTCCGGGGAGCTGTTTTTT	CASSQFRDRVSGELFF
-	TRBV7-9	13	TRBJ1-5	-	TGTGCCAGCAGTCGTGGGGGGGAATCAGCCCAGCATTTT	CASSRGGESAQHF
-	TRBV19	13	TRBJ1-5	-	TGTGCCAGTAGTATAGAGGGTGTGCAGCCCCAGCATTTT	CASSIEGVQPQHF
once	TRBV11-2	13	TRBJ2-2	-	TGTGCCAGCAGCTTAGCCCCCCTTAGGGAGCTGTTTTTT	CASSLAPLRELFF
-	TRBV24-1	12	TRBJ1-1	-	TGTGCCACCAGGGGAGACGAAGCTGAAGCTTTCTTT	CATRGDEAEAFF
-	TRBV2	15	TRBJ2-7	TRBD2	TGTGCCAGCACTCCGACTAGCGGGAGCTCCTACGAGCAGTACTTC	CASTPTSGSSYEQYF
-	TRBV6-2/TRBV6-3	17	TRBJ2-5	TRBD2	TGTGCCAGCAGCCCGCAGCCCTACGAGGGAGGGAGGTCGGCCCAGTACTTC	CASSPQPYEGGRSAQYF
-	TRBV19	15	TRBJ1-3	-	TGTGCCAGTAGTATACCCCGAACAACTGGAAACACCATATATTTT	CASSIPRTTGNTIYF
-	TRBV15	13	TRBJ1-2	TRBD1	TGTGCCACCAGCCGAGACAGGGACTATGGCTACACCTTC	CATSRDRDYGYTF